A single sample gave rise to the 12 T cell receptor beta chains below, sequenced in a study of T and B cells in COVID-19 patients (dated by TCRdb to about 2020). TRB repertoires were amplified using 250-500 ng of genomic DNA isolated from blood. TCRdb records Illumina MiSeq as the sequencer. TRB rearrangements were amplified by multiplex PCR with BIOMED2 TRB-A/B primer pools. TCRdb passed the public sequencing reads through fastp at Q25 and MiXCR, retaining productive beta sequences. Duplicate CDR3 protein sequences are folded into a single record with the most common DNA and genes. This sample comprises under 2,500 distinct CDR3 sequences, 25% of them detected only once. The top ten clonotypes cover approximately 62% of the sample. Sample: blood. The origin of the receptors is a human donor with active COVID-19.

This clonotype qualifies as medium-sized. This rearrangement joins TRBV12-3 or TRBV12-4 to TRBJ1-5; D is possibly TRBD1 (5 bases). Trimming cost V 5 bases and J 1 base, with 12 bases left between them. This CDR3 is 15 amino acids long. The CDR3 bases are TGTGCCAGCAGTCCGGGACGAGGGAGCAATCAGCCCCAGCATTTT. Residues: CASSPGRGSNQPQHF.

The chain carries TRBV15 and TRBJ2-4; D is possibly TRBD1 (8 bases). CDR1 and CDR2 from the germline V gene are LNHNV and YYDKDF (reference sequence). The CDR3 is made up of 16 amino acids. Trimming shortened V by 3 bases and J by 0 bases, and 12 bases separated the two germline ends. The CDR3 coding sequence is TGTGCCACCAGCAGTACAGGGGGGGGAGCCAAAAACATTCAGTACTTC. Residues: CATSSTGGGAKNIQYF.

The chain combines TRBV19 with TRBJ1-1, with 9 bases fitting TRBD1. The CDR3 length is 15 residues. CDR1 is LNHDA and CDR2 is SQIVND in the germline V gene (reference sequence). V shed 4 bases, J shed 1 base, and the junction held 4 bases outside the gene matches. The CDR3 reads CASSTSDRGNTEAFF. The CDR3 nucleotides are TGTGCCAGTAGTACCTCGGACAGGGGGAACACTGAAGCTTTCTTT.

This clonotype is labeled medium-sized (0.01 to 0.1%). The chain has TRBV30 and TRBJ1-6; D is uncertain. There are 12 residues in the CDR3. Germline CDR1 is GTSNPN and CDR2 is SVGIG (reference sequence). V was cut by 3 bases and J by 9 bases, with 9 bases left in between. The CDR3 loop reads CAWSAIASPLHF. CDR3 sequence (DNA): TGTGCCTGGAGCGCCATAGCTTCACCCCTCCACTTT.

By frequency in the sample, this clonotype is medium-sized. The CDR3 nucleotides are TGTGCCAGTAGTATAGTTGGGCAGACGAACACCGGGGAGCTGTTTTTT. This translates into CASSIVGQTNTGELFF. V is TRBV19 and J is TRBJ2-2; D not certain. There are 16 residues in the CDR3. Trimming stripped 1 base from V and 0 bases from J, with 9 bases between. CDR1 LNHDA and CDR2 SQIVND come from the germline V gene (reference sequence).

The rearrangement uses TRBV4-2 and TRBJ2-6; D unclear. CDR3 size: 17 residues. The germline V gene encodes CDR1 LGHNA and CDR2 YNFKEQ. Trimming removed 0 bases from V and 0 bases from J, with 9 bases in between. The CDR3 protein is CASSQDLMASGANVLTF. CDR3 nucleotide sequence: TGTGCCAGCAGCCAAGATTTAATGGCCTCTGGGGCCAACGTCCTGACTTTC.

In its sample, this clonotype ranks as medium-sized. The rearrangement links TRBV19 to TRBJ2-2; TRBD2 is a possible D gene (5 bases). V was shortened by 5 bases and J by 8 bases, with 24 bases between the two germline ends. CDR1 is LNHDA, CDR2 SQIVND, per germline (reference sequence). CDR3 length: 17 residues. CDR3 region: CASSPPPGGRTRGELFF. The CDR3 region has the DNA TGTGCCAGTAGTCCCCCCCCAGGAGGACGCACGCGGGGGGAGCTGTTTTTT.

Within the sample, this clonotype is medium-sized. The chain joins TRBV6-5 to TRBJ1-3; no reliable D call. The CDR3 spans 15 residues. V was shortened by 6 bases and J by 0 bases, with 12 bases between the two germline ends. Germline lookup yields CDR1 MNHEY and CDR2 SVGAGI. The CDR3 loop reads CASSATGSSGNTIYF. In nucleotides, the CDR3 is TGTGCCAGCAGCGCAACGGGGAGCTCTGGAAACACCATATATTTT.

This clonotype is judged medium-sized. This sequence joins TRBV27 and TRBJ2-7; 9 nucleotides match TRBD2. Germline CDR1 and CDR2: MNHEY and SMNVEV (reference sequence). V shed 1 base and J 3 bases; nucleotides not matched to a gene: 4. This CDR3 comprises 15 residues. The CDR3 region is CASSLYSTSGYEQYF. In nucleotides, the CDR3 is TGTGCCAGCAGTTTATATTCGACTAGCGGCTACGAGCAGTACTTC.

This clonotype occurred once. The chain has TRBV28 and TRBJ1-1; D is possibly TRBD1 (6 bases). The ends were cut back, 6 bases at V and 2 bases at J, with 13 bases in the middle. The V gene's germline CDR1 is MDHEN and CDR2 SYDVKM. The CDR3 is made up of 14 amino acids. The CDR3 region has the DNA TGTGCCAGCAGGGTACCCAGGGGTAACACTGAAGCTTTCTTT. Protein sequence: CASRVPRGNTEAFF.

This clonotype was detected a few times. The V call is TRBV20-1, the J call TRBJ2-7; a possible D gene is TRBD2 (6 bases). This CDR3 spans 14 amino acids. Germline CDR1 reads DFQATT; CDR2 reads SNEGSKA (reference sequence). With 6 bases removed from V and 4 bases from J, the gap between germline ends came to 19 bases. The CDR3 bases are TGCAGTGCCTCCCAGAGTAGCGGAGGGTACGAGCAGTACTTC. It is translated as CSASQSSGGYEQYF.

This clonotype was found once. The chain uses TRBV29-1 and TRBJ2-2; D is unclear. Germline V gene sequence: CDR1 SQVTM, CDR2 ANQGSEA. Trimming cost V 3 bases and J 3 bases, with 11 bases left between them. The CDR3 is 14 residues long. The CDR3 loop reads CSVDGLAHTGELFF. The CDR3 nucleotides are TGCAGCGTTGACGGGTTGGCCCACACCGGGGAGCTGTTTTTT.